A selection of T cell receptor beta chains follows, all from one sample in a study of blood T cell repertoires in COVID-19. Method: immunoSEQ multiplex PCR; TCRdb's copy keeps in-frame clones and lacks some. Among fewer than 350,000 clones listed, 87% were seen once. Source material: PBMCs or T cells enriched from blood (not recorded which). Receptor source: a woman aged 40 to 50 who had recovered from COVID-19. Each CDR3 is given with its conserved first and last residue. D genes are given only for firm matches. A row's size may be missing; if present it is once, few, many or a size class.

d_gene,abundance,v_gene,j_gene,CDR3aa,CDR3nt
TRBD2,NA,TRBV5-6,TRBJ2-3,CASSLVRLAGTDTQYF,TGTGCCAGCAGCTTGGTGAGACTAGCGGGCACAGATACGCAGTATTTT
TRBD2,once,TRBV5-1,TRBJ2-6,CASSSGRVAGPSSGANVLTF,TGCGCCAGCAGCTCCGGGAGGGTGGCAGGTCCGAGCTCTGGGGCCAACGTCCTGACTTTC
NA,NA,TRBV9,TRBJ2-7,CASGNRDYEQYF,TGTGCCAGCGGGAACAGGGACTACGAGCAGTACTTC
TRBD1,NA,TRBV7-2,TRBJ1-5,CASSLGQGWSNQPQHF,TGTGCCAGCAGCTTAGGACAGGGTTGGAGCAATCAGCCCCAGCATTTT
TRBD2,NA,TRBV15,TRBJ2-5,CATSRGTSGRHRETQYF,TGTGCCACCAGCAGGGGGACTAGCGGGAGGCATAGGGAGACCCAGTACTTC
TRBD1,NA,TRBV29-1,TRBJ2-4,CSVEPGQGNIQYF,TGCAGCGTTGAACCGGGACAGGGAAACATTCAGTACTTC
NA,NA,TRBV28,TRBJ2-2,CASSFNPRINTGELFF,TGTGCCAGCAGTTTTAACCCCAGGATCAACACCGGGGAGCTGTTTTTT
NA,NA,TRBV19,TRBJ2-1,CASSTRDKQFF,TGTGCCAGTAGTACCCGGGACAAGCAGTTCTTC
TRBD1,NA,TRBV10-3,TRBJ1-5,CAISESWTGSNQPQHF,TGTGCCATCAGTGAGTCGTGGACAGGGTCGAATCAGCCCCAGCATTTT
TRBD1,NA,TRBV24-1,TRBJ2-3,CATSAPTPGQVTDTQYF,TGTGCCACCAGTGCCCCCACCCCGGGACAGGTCACAGATACGCAGTATTTT
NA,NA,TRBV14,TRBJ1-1,CASSQETVGSEAFF,TGTGCCAGCAGCCAAGAGACAGTGGGTTCTGAAGCTTTCTTT
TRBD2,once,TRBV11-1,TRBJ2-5,CASSALTSGTETQYF,TGTGCCAGCAGCGCCCTGACTAGCGGGACGGAGACCCAGTACTTC